The sequence of this TCR beta chain was determined in a study of shared clonotypes between healthy human individuals. About the research overall: Each donor contributed plates that comprised three CD4 naive, three CD4 memory, two CD8 naive and one CD8 memory. Findings of the study overall: Depth was large, yet rarefaction showed that sorted-subset sequencing was incomplete.

Only Caucasian adults living in Nashville, Tennessee made up the donor group. Naive CD4+ cells were CD45RA-selected; the remaining cells were memory. The CDR3 covers 15 residues. Germline CDR1 is KGHSH and CDR2 is LQKENI. Trimming stripped 3 bases from V and 2 bases from J, with 13 bases between. A note on this clone: The antigen is undetermined.

This table comes from immunoSEQ multiplex PCR, and its TCRdb copy is limited to in-frame clones, with some not included. Of roughly 2.6 million clones in the sample, around 90% were seen once. This receptor was taken from a man between 18 and 29 years old in good health. Sequencing was carried out using naive CD4+ T cells sorted from blood. As for subset: CD45RA+ positively selected. The rearrangement links TRBV18 to TRBJ1-1; D is uncertain. CDR3 sequence: CASSPARGSNTEAFF. The CDR3 DNA follows: TGTGCCAGCTCACCTGCCCGCGGAAGCAACACTGAAGCTTTCTTT.